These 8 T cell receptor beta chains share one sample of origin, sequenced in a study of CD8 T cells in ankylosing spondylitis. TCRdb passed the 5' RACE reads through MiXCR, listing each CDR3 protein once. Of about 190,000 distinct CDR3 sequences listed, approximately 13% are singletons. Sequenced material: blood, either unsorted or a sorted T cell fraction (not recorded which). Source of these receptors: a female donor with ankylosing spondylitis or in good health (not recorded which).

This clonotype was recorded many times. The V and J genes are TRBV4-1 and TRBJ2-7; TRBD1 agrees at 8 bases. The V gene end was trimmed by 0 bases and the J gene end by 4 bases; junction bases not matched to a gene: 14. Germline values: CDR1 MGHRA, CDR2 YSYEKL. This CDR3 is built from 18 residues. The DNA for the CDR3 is TGCGCCAGCAGCCAAGATAACGCCCGGGCAGGGGGCGCTTACGAGCAGTACTTC. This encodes CASSQDNARAGGAYEQYF.

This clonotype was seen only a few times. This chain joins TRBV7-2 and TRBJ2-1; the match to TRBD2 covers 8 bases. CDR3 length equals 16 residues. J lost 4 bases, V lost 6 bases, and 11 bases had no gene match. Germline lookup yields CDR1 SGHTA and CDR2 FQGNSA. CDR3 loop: CASSPRRRGVYNEQFF. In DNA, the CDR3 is TGTGCCAGCAGTCCCAGGCGGCGGGGGGTTTACAATGAGCAGTTCTTC. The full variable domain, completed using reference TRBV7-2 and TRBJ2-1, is GAGVSQSPSNKVTEKGKDVELRCDPISGHTALYWYRQSLGQGLEFLIYFQGNSAPDKSGLPSDRFSAERTGGSVSTLTIQRTQQEDSAVYLCASSPRRRGVYNEQFFGPGTRLTVL.

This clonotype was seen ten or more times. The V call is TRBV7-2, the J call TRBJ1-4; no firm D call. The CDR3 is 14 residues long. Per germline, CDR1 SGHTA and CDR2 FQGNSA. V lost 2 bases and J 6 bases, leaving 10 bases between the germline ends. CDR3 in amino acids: CASSLRRVHEKLFF. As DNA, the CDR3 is TGTGCCAGCAGCTTAAGGAGGGTCCATGAAAAACTGTTTTTT.

The CDR3 region is CASSLDGRGGEQFF. The CDR3 DNA sequence: TGCGCCAGCAGCTTGGACGGGAGAGGTGGTGAGCAGTTCTTC. The chain employs TRBV5-1 and TRBJ2-1; TRBD2 is a possible D gene (6 bases). Germline CDR1 SGHRS, CDR2 YFSETQ. This CDR3 spans 14 amino acids. Trimming left V 0 bases short and J 9 bases short, with 13 bases between.

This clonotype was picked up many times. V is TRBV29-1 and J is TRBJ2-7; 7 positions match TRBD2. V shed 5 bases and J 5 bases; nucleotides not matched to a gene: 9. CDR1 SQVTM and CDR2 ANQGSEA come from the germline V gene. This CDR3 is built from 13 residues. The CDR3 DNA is TGCAGCGTTTCCCTCCGGGGGGTCAACGAGCAGTACTTC. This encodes CSVSLRGVNEQYF.

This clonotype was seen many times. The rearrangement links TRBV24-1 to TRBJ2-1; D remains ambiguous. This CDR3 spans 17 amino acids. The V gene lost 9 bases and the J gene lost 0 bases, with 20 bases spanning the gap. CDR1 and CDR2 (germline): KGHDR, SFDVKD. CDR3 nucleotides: TGTGCCACCGCCCCTCAATACTCGACGAGCTCCTACAATGAGCAGTTCTTC. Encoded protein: CATAPQYSTSSYNEQFF.

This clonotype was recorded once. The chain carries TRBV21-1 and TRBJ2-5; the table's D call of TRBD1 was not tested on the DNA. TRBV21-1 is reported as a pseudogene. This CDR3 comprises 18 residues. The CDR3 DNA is TGTGCCAGCAGCAAAAGGGCGTTGGGATCGATGCCCCAAGAGACCCAGTACTTC. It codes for CASSKRALGSMPQETQYF.

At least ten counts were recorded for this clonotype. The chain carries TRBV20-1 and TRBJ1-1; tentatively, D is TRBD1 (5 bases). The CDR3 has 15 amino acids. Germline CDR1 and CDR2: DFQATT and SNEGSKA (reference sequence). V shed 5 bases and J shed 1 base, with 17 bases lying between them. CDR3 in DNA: TGCAGTGCTGGTCGGGACGTAGGACAGAACACTGAAGCTTTCTTT. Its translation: CSAGRDVGQNTEAFF.